This TCR beta chain was identified during a study of cytomegalovirus exposure and HLA in healthy donors. General study findings and limits: CMV serostatus was the sole immune exposure information available. Researchers counted some 150 TCR beta chains as cytomegalovirus-associated. Among CMV-associated TCR beta chains, most appeared HLA-restricted in a later analysis.

CDR1 SGDLS and CDR2 YYNGEE come from the germline V gene. Unmatched junction bases numbered 6, after V lost 4 bases and J lost 4 bases. This CDR3 contains 15 residues. Comment on this clone: Its antigen is unknown.

The PCR ran on 60 Vbeta and 13 Jbeta primers. Clones were read by immunoSEQ multiplex PCR, and TCRdb kept only the in-frame ones, dropping some. The specimen's table records tens of thousands of clones. What was sequenced was PBMCs. The clonotype originates from a woman aged 55 to 70 in good health and CMV-seronegative. The chain couples TRBV9 to TRBJ2-7; the match to TRBD2 covers 12 bases. The CDR3 reads CASSPLAGGPYEQYF. Written as DNA, the CDR3 is TGTGCCAGCAGCCCTCTAGCGGGAGGGCCTTACGAGCAGTACTTC.